One sample yielded the 13 T cell receptor beta chains listed below, sequenced in a study of blood T cell repertoires in COVID-19. Data came from immunoSEQ multiplex PCR; TCRdb stores just in-frame clones and leaves some out. The top ten hold about an eighth of the sample, which has 75,000 to 90,000 clones, approximately 87% seen once. Sequencing was performed on peripheral blood. The receptors were gathered from a human donor in a cohort sampled during active COVID-19.

This chain uses TRBV7-2 with TRBJ2-2, with 8 bases identical to TRBD1. Germline CDR1 and CDR2: SGHTA and FQGNSA. The CDR3 contains 16 residues. Losses at the gene ends were 5 bases for V and 7 bases for J; bases not matched to a gene: 12. CDR3 residues: CASSPNGRGLYGELFF. The CDR3 DNA reads as TGTGCCAGCAGCCCAAACGGCAGGGGGCTCTACGGGGAGCTGTTTTTT.

V gene TRBV18 combines with J gene TRBJ1-4; 8 bases align to TRBD1. J gave up 6 bases and V 2 bases, and 8 bases lay outside the gene matches. This CDR3 contains 16 residues. CDR1 and CDR2 (germline): KGHSH, LQKENI. CDR3 loop: CASSPRGQGADEKLFF. The CDR3 nucleotides are TGTGCCAGCTCACCAAGGGGCCAGGGGGCCGATGAAAAACTGTTTTTT.

This clone was seen only once. This chain connects TRBV5-6 to TRBJ1-6, with D uncertain. This CDR3 comprises 12 residues. Germline V gene sequence: CDR1 SGHDT, CDR2 YYEEEE. Trimming took 2 bases from V and 8 from J, leaving 5 bases between them. The CDR3 protein is CASSFRDSPLHF. CDR3 coding DNA: TGTGCCAGCAGCTTCCGGGATTCACCCCTCCACTTT.

V gene TRBV7-3 combines with J gene TRBJ2-3, with 8 bases aligning to TRBD2. The CDR3 spans 16 residues. The V segment lost 5 bases and the J segment 0 bases; nucleotides outside the gene matches: 7. Germline V gene sequence: CDR1 SGHTA, CDR2 FQGTGA. CDR3 in amino acids: CASSPERGPSTDTQYF. CDR3 sequence (DNA): TGTGCCAGCAGCCCGGAGCGGGGGCCTAGCACAGATACGCAGTATTTT. Together with reference TRBV7-3 and TRBJ2-3, the CDR3 gives the full variable domain: GAGVSQTPSNKVTEKGKYVELRCDPISGHTALYWYRQSLGQGPEFLIYFQGTGAADDSGLPNDRFFAVRPEGSVSTLKIQRTERGDSAVYLCASSPERGPSTDTQYFGPGTRLTVL.

This chain links TRBV28 with TRBJ1-2, with 8 bases fitting TRBD1. V trimming: 6 bases; J trimming: 2 bases; junction bases outside the gene matches: 5. The CDR3 is made up of 14 amino acids. CDR1 is MDHEN, CDR2 SYDVKM, per germline. The DNA of the CDR3 is TGTGCCAGCAGGTGGACAGGGCCAAACTATGGCTACACCTTC. Translated: CASRWTGPNYGYTF.

The rearrangement links TRBV7-2 to TRBJ2-5, with 7 positions matching TRBD1. Germline V gene data show CDR1 as SGHTA and CDR2 as FQGNSA. Trimming took 3 bases from V and 2 from J; bases not matched to a gene: 3. The CDR3 consists of 14 residues. In DNA, the CDR3 is TGTGCCAGCAGCTTTGACAGGGCGCAAGAGACCCAGTACTTC. Translated: CASSFDRAQETQYF.

The V call is TRBV29-1, the J call TRBJ2-2, with 12 bases that match TRBD2. The CDR3 has 14 amino acids. V shed 3 bases and J 6 bases; nucleotides not matched to a gene: 2. Germline-derived CDR1 and CDR2 are SQVTM and ANQGSEA. Here the CDR3 DNA reads TGCAGCGTTGAGACTAGCGGGAGTCCCGGGGAGCTGTTTTTT. Protein: CSVETSGSPGELFF.

This clone has just one count. The chain employs TRBV28 and TRBJ1-2; tentatively, D is TRBD1 (5 bases). Germline V lookup: CDR1 MDHEN, CDR2 SYDVKM. The CDR3 totals 14 residues. Trimming pared 6 bases from V and 4 bases from J, leaving 15 bases between. Here the CDR3 reads CASRISGLSYGYTF. CDR3 nucleotide sequence: TGTGCCAGCAGGATCTCAGGGCTGAGCTATGGCTACACCTTC.

This CDR3 reads CASSLSLNTEAFF. As DNA, the CDR3 is TGTGCCAGCAGCTTATCATTGAACACTGAAGCTTTCTTT. V gene TRBV7-9 combines with J gene TRBJ1-1; the D is unclear. CDR3 length: 13 amino acids. Trimming shortened V by 2 bases and J by 0 bases, and 4 bases separated the two germline ends. The V gene's germline CDR1 is SEHNR and CDR2 FQNEAQ (reference sequence). Looking up the rest from reference TRBV7-9 and TRBJ1-1 gives the full variable domain: DTGVSQNPRHKITKRGQNVTFRCDPISEHNRLYWYRQTLGQGPEFLTYFQNEAQLEKSRLLSDRFSAERPKGSFSTLEIQRTEQGDSAMYLCASSLSLNTEAFFGQGTRLTVV.

The rearrangement joins TRBV4-2 to TRBJ1-3; D gene unclear. The germline gives CDR1 LGHNA, CDR2 YNFKEQ. The CDR3 has 14 residues. The V and J ends lost 4 bases and 0 bases respectively, with 7 bases between them. CDR3 in DNA: TGTGCCAGCAGCCCAGGATACTCTGGAAACACCATATATTTT. Translating gives CASSPGYSGNTIYF.

This clone was counted at least ten times. The rearrangement uses TRBV11-2 and TRBJ2-7, with TRBD1 matching 9 bases. The CDR3 length is 14 residues. The V segment lost 6 bases and the J segment 4 bases; nucleotides outside the gene matches: 7. Germline V CDR1 and CDR2: SGHAT, FQNNGV. The CDR3 region is CASRPTGGVYEQYF. As DNA, the CDR3 is TGTGCCAGCAGGCCGACAGGGGGGGTGTACGAGCAGTACTTC.

This chain links TRBV30 with TRBJ2-2, with TRBD1 matching over 9 bases. The V gene's germline CDR1 is GTSNPN and CDR2 SVGIG (reference sequence). This CDR3 is built from 13 residues. The V and J ends lost 5 bases and 7 bases, in that order; junction bases with no gene match: 5. DNA of the CDR3: TGTGCCTGGGGGGACAGGGCGGACGGGGAGCTGTTTTTT. Residues: CAWGDRADGELFF.

The table lists this clone with a count of one. V gene TRBV9 combines with J gene TRBJ2-7; D is perhaps TRBD1 (6 bases). This CDR3 has 17 residues. The ends were cut back, 0 bases at V and 4 bases at J, with 20 bases in the middle. CDR1 is SGDLS and CDR2 is YYNGEE in the germline V gene. CDR3 protein: CASSVGDGTNLAYEQYF. CDR3 in DNA: TGTGCCAGCAGCGTAGGAGACGGGACAAACCTTGCTTACGAGCAGTACTTC.